Described below is a single T cell receptor (beta chain) sequence and its context. Its antigen is unidentified. This record comes from a study of shared clonotypes between healthy human individuals. The study, taken as a whole, reports: Researchers found naive subsets generally carried larger estimated richness than memory subsets.

The protocol was immunoSEQ multiplex PCR, while the TCRdb copy is restricted to in-frame clones and leaves out a portion. The sample includes about 1.1 million clones, approximately 80% seen only once; the top ten take 0.5% to 0.65%. J was trimmed by 9 bases and V by 2 bases; bases with no gene match: 6. In germline, CDR1 is WNHNN, CDR2 SYGVQD (reference sequence). There are 15 residues in the CDR3. This receptor was taken from a man in his late teens or twenties in good health. Some clones in this sample may be carry-over from other donors' samples. The sample consisted of memory CD4+ T cells from PBMCs. The sample's subset: CD45RA-negative fraction. V is TRBV10-1 and J is TRBJ2-7; TRBD2 aligns across 14 bases. The CDR3 nucleotides are TGCGCCAGCAGTGAGCCCGGGACTAGCGGGAGCCGGCAGTACTTC. Amino acid sequence: CASSEPGTSGSRQYF.